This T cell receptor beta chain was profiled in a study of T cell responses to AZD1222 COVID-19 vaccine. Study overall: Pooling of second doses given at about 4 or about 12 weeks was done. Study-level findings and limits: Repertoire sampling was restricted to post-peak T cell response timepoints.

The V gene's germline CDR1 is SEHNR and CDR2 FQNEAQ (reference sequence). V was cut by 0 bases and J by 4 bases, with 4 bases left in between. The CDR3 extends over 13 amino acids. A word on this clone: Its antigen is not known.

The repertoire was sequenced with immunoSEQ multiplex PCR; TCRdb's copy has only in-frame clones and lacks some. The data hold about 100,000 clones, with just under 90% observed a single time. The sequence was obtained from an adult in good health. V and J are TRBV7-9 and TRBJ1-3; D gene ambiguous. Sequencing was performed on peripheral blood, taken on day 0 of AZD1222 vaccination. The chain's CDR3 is CASSLARGNTIYF. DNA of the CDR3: TGTGCCAGCAGCTTAGCGCGGGGAAACACCATATATTTT. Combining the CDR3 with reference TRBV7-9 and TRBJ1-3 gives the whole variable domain DTGVSQNPRHKITKRGQNVTFRCDPISEHNRLYWYRQTLGQGPEFLTYFQNEAQLEKSRLLSDRFSAERPKGSFSTLEIQRTEQGDSAMYLCASSLARGNTIYFGEGSWLTVV.